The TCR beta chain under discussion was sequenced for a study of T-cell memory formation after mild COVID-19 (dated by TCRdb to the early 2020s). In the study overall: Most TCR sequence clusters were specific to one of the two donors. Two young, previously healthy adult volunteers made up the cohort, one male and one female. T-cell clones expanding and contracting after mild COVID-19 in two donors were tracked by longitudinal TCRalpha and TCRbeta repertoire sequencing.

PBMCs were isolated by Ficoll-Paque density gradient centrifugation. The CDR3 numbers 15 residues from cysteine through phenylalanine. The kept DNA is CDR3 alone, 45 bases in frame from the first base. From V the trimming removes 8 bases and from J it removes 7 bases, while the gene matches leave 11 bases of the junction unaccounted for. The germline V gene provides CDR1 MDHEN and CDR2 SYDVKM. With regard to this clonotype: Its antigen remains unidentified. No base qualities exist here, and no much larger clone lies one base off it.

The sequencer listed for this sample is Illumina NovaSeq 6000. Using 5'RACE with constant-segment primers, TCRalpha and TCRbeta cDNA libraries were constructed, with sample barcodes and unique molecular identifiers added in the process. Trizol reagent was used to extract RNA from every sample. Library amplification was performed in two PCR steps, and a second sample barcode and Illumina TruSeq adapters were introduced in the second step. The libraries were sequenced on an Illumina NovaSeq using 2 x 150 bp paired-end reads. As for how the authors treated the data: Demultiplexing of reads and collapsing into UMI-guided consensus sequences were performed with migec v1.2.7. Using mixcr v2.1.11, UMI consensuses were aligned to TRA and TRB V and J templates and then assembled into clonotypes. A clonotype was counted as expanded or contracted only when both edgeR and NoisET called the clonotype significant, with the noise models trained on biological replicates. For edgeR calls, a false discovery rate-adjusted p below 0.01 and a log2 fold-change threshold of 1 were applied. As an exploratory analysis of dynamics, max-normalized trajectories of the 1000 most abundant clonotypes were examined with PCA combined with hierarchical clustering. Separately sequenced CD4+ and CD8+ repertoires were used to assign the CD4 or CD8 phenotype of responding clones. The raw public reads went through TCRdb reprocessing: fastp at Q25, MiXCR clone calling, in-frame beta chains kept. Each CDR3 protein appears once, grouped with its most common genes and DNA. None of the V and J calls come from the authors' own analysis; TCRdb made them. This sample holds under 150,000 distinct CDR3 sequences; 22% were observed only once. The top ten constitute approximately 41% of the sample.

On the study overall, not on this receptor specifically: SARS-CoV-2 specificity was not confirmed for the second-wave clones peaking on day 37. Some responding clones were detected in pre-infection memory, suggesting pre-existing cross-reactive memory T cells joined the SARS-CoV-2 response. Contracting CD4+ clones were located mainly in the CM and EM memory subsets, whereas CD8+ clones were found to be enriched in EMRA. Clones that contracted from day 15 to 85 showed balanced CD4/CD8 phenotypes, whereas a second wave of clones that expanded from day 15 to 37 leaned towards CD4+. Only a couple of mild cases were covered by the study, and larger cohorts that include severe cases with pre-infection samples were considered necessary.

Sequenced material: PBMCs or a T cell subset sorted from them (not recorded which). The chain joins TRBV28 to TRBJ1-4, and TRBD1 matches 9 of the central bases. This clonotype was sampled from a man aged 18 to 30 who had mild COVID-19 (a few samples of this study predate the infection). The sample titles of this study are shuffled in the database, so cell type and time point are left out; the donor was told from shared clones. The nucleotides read TGTGCCAGCGAAGACGGGGACAGGGATTTTGAAAAACTGTTTTTT. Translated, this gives CASEDGDRDFEKLFF.